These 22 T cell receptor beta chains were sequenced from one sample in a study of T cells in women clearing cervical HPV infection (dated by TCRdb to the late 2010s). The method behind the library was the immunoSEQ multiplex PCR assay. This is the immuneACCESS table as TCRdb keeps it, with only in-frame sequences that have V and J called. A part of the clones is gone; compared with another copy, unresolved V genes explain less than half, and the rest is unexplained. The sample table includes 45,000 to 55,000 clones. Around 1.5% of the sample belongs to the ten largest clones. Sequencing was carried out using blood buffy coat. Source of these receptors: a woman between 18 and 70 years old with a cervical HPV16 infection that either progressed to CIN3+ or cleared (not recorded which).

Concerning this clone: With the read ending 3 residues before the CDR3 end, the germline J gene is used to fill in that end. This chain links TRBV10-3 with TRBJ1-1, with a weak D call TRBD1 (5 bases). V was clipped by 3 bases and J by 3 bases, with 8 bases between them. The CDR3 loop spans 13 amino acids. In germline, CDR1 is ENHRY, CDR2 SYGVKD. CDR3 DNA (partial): TGTGCCATCAGTGAAACAGGCTACACTGAA. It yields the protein CAISETGYTE. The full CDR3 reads CAISETGYTEAFF.

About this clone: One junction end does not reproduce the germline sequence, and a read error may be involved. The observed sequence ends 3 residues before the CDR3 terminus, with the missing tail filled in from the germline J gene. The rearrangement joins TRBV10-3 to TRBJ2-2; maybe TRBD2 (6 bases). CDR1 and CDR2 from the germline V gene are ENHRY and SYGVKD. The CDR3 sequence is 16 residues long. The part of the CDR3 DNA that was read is TGTGCCATCAGTGGACGGAGTGGCGGGAACACCGGGGGG. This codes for CAISGRSGGNTGG. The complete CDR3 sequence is CAISGRSGGNTGGLFF.

The CDR3 bases that were read are TGTGCCAGTTCCGGACTCCGGGATCCGAATTCACCC. Protein: CASSGLRDPNSP. The whole CDR3 region reads CASSGLRDPNSPLHF. This chain joins TRBV18 and TRBJ1-6, with D unresolved. Sequencing ends 3 residues short of the CDR3 end; the germline J gene provides the rest. The germline gives CDR1 KGHSH, CDR2 LQKENI. The length of the CDR3 is 15 residues. Trimming removed 9 bases from V and 7 bases from J, with 19 bases in between.

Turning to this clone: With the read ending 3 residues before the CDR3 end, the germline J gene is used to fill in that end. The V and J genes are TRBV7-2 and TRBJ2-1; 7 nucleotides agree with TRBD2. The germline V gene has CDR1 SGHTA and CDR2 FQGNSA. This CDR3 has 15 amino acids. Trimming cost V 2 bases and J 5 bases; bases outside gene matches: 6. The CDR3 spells CASSLSAGAHNEQFF. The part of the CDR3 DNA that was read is TGTGCCAGCAGCTTAAGTGCGGGAGCCCACAATGAG.

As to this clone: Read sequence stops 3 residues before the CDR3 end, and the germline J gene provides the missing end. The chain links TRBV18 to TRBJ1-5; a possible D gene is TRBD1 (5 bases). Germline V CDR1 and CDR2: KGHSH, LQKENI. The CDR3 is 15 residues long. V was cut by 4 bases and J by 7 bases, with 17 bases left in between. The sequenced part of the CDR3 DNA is TGTGCCAGCTCACTTGGCAGCACAAGGGGACAGCCC. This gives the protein CASSLGSTRGQP. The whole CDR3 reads CASSLGSTRGQPQHF. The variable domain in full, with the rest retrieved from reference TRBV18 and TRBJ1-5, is NAGVMQNPRHLVRRRGQEARLRCSPMKGHSHVYWYRQLPEEGLKFMVYLQKENIIDESGMPKERFSAEFPKEGPSILRIQQVVRGDSAAYFCASSLGSTRGQPQHFGDGTRLSIL.

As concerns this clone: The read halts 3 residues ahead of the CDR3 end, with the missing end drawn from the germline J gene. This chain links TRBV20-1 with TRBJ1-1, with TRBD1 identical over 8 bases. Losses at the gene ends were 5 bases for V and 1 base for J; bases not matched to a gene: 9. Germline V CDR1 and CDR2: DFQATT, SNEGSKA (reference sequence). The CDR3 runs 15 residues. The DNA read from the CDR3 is TGCAGTGCTGGTGATCCGGGACAGGCGAACACTGAA. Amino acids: CSAGDPGQANTE. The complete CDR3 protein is CSAGDPGQANTEAFF.

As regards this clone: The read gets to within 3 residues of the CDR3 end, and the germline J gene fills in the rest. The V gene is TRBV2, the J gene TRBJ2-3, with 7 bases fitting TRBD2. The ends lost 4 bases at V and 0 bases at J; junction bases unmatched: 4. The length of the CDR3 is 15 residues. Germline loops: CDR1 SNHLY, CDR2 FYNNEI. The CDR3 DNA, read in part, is TGTGCCAGCAGTGGCGTTAGCGGGAGCACAGATACG. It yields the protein CASSGVSGSTDT. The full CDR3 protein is CASSGVSGSTDTQYF.

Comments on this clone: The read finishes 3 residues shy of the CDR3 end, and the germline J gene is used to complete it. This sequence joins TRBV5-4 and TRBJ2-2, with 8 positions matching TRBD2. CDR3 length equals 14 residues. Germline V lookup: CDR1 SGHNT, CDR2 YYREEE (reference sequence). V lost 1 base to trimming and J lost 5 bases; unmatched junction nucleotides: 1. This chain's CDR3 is CASSLREGTGELFF. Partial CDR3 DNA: TGTGCCAGCAGCTTGCGGGAGGGGACCGGGGAG.

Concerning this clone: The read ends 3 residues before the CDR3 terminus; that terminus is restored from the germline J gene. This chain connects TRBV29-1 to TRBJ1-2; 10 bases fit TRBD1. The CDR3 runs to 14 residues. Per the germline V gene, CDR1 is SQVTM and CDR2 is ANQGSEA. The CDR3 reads CSVAPGQGTYGYTF. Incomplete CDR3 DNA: TGCAGCGTAGCCCCGGGACAGGGGACCTACGGC.

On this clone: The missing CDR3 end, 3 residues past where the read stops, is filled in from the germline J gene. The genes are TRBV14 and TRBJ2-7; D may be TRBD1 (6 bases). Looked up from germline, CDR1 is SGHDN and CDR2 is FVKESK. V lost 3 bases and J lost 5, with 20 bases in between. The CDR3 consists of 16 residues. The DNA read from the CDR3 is TGTGCCAGCAGCCAGGTCACAGGGTCGCTTCCCCACGAG. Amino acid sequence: CASSQVTGSLPHE. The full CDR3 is CASSQVTGSLPHEQYF.

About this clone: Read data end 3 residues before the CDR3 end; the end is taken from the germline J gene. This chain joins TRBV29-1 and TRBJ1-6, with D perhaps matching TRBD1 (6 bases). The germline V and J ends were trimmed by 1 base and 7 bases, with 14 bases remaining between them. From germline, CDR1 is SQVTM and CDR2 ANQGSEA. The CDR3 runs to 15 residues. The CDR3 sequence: CSVEGPGARNSPLHF. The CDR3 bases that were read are TGCAGCGTTGAAGGTCCAGGGGCGCGGAATTCACCC.

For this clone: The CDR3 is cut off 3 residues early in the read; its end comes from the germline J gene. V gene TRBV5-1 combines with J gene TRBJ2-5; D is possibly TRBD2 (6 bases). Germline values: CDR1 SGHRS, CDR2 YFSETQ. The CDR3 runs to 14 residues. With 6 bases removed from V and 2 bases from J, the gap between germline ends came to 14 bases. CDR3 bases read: TGCGCCAGCAATGCGGCTAGCGTTCAAGAGACC. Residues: CASNAASVQET. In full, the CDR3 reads CASNAASVQETQYF.

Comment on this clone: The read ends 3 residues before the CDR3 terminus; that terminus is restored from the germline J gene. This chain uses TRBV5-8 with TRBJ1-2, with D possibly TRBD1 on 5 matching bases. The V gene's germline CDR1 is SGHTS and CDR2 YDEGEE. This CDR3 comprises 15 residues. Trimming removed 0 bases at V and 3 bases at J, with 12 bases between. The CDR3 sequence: CASSLAAGRDYGYTF. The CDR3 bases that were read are TGTGCCAGCAGCTTGGCCGCAGGGAGAGACTATGGC. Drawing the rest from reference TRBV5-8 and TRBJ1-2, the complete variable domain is EAGVTQSPTHLIKTRGQQATLRCSPISGHTSVYWYQQALGLGLQFLLWYDEGEERNRGNFPPRFSGRQFPNYSSELNVNALELEDSALYLCASSLAAGRDYGYTFGSGTRLTVV.

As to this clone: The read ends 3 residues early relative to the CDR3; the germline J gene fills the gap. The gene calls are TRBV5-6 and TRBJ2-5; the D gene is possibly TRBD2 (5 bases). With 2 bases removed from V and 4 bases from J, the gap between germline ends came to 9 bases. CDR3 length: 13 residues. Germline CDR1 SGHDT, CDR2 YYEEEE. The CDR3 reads CASSFIRGETQYF. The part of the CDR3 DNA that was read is TGTGCCAGCAGCTTTATCCGGGGAGAGACC.

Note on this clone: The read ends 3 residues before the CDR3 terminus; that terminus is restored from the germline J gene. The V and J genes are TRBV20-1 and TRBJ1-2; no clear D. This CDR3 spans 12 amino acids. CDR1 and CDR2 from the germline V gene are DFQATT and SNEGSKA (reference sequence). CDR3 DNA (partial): TGCAGTGCTCTAGACGGTCCCGGCGGC. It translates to CSALDGPGG. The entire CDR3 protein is CSALDGPGGYTF.

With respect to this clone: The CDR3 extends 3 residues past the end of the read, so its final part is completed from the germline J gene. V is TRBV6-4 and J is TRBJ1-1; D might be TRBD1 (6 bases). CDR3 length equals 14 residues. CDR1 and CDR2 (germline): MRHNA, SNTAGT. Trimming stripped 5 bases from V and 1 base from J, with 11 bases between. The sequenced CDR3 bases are TGTGCCAGCAGTTCCGGGACACCGAACACTGAA. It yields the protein CASSSGTPNTE. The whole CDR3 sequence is CASSSGTPNTEAFF.

Partial CDR3 DNA: TGTGCCAGCAGTGCAACGGTGAACACTGAA. It is translated as CASSATVNTE. The entire CDR3 is CASSATVNTEAFF. V gene TRBV6-4 combines with J gene TRBJ1-1; D is unclear. The CDR3 is cut off 3 residues early in the read; its end comes from the germline J gene. The V end was cut by 4 bases, the J end by 0 bases, with 6 bases between. CDR1 and CDR2 from the germline V gene are MRHNA and SNTAGT. This CDR3 is 13 amino acids long.

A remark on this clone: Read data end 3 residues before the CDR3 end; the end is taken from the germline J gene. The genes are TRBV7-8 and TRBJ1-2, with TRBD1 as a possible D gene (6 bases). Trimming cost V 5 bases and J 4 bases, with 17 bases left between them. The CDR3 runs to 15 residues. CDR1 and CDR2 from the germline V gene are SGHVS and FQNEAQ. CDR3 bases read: TGTGCCAGCAGCCCAAGTCCGACACAGGGCTATGGC. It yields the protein CASSPSPTQGYG. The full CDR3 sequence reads CASSPSPTQGYGYTF.

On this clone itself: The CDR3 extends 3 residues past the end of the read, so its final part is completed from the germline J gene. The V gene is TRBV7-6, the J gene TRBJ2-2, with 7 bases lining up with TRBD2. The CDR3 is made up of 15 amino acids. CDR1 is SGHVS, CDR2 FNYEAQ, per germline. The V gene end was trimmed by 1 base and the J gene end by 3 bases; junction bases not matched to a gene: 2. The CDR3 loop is CASSLGAGDTGELFF. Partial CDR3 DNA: TGTGCCAGCAGCTTAGGTGCGGGGGACACCGGGGAG.

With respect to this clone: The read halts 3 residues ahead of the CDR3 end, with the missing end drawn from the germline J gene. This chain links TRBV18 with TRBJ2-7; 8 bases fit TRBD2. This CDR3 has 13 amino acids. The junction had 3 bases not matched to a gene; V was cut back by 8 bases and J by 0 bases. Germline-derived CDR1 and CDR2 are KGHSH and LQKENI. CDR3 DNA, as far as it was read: TGTGCCAGCCAGACTAGCGCCTCCTACGAG. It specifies CASQTSASYE. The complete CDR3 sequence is CASQTSASYEQYF.

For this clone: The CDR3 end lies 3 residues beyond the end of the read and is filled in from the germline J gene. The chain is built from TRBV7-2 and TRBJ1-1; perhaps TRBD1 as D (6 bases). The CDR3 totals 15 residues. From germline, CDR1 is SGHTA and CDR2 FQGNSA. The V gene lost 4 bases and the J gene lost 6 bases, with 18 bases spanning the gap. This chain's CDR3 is CASSSTQGSASEAFF. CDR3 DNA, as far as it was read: TGTGCCAGCAGCTCCACACAGGGATCCGCTTCTGAA.

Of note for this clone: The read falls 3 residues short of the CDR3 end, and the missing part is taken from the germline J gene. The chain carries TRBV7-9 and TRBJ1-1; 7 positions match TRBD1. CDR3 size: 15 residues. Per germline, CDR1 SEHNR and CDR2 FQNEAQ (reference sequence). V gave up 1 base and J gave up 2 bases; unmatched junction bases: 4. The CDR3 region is CASSLEQGINTEAFF. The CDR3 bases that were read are TGTGCCAGCAGCTTAGAACAGGGGATTAACACTGAA.